This T cell receptor beta chain was sequenced in a study of blood T cell repertoires in COVID-19 (dated by TCRdb to 2018 to 2020). In terms of the full investigation: Samples from collaborators originated in the United States, Italy and Spain and spanned both the acute and convalescent phases of COVID-19. The prospective study material was composed of cDNA or gDNA derived from T cells, B-cell-depleted T cells, or PBMCs. Subjects who had been exposed to COVID-19, were actively infected with it, or had recovered from it provided the deeply sampled blood TCRbeta repertoires that made up the dataset. The repertoires were released in a freely available public database meant as a resource for research on the immune response to SARS-CoV-2. Samples were obtained from the ongoing ImmuneRACE study (first 160 participants) and from about 1,300 subjects provided by 6 global collaborators. The sample metadata nearly always contained a de-identified subject ID, COVID-19 status, age in years and sex. Where available, HLA class I and class II types were taken from metadata supplied by the sample provider and were not determined by assay-based typing.

A second Seattle source provided samples from volunteer blood donors who had recovered from COVID-19. Whole blood was collected in K2EDTA tubes by collaborating institutions according to the institutions' own protocols. For TCRbeta analysis, collaborators shipped samples as frozen whole blood, isolated PBMCs, or DNA extracted from either of those sample types. What the authors observed across the whole study: The amount of clinical and demographic metadata varied by source and participant and was provided uncurated.

TCRbeta CDR3 regions were amplified from genomic DNA using the immunoSEQ Assay, a bias-controlled multiplex PCR. The source study handled its data this way. Within the assay, amplification of reference gene primers was used to estimate how many nucleated cells each sample contained. To quantify the absolute abundance of each unique TCRbeta CDR3 rearrangement, sequence reads were collapsed and filtered. Productive Simpson clonality was computed per sample as the square root of Simpson's diversity index over productive rearrangements. Not all clones reach the TCRdb copy of this immuneACCESS table, which keeps in-frame sequences only. Checked studies attribute under half of the gap to unresolved V genes and leave the rest unexplained. V and J calls and clone size follow that table, whereas D and trimming were derived from the DNA. This sample holds about 160,000 clones; approximately 90% were observed only once. The top ten constitute less than 5% of the sample.

This clone has only one observation. This clone's antigen is unknown. It has no much larger one-base neighbor in the sample; base qualities were not kept. The sequencing input was peripheral blood. This TCR was recovered from a woman aged 55 to 70 who had recovered from COVID-19.

The base sequence is TGTGCCAGCTCTCCAAACGGGGGGTCCGGGGCCAACGTCCTGACTTTC. Translated, this is CASSPNGGSGANVLTF. This chain is built from TRBV18 and TRBJ2-6; TRBD2 lines up with 7 middle nucleotides. The germline V gene sets CDR1 to KGHSH and CDR2 to LQKENI. From the cysteine through the phenylalanine, the CDR3 covers 16 amino acids. Only CDR3 DNA is held: 48 bases, read in frame from base 1. V has 6 bases trimmed and J has 4 bases trimmed; junction bases matching no gene number 9.